Below, 14 T cell receptor beta chains from the same sample are listed, as sequenced in a study of blood T cell repertoires in COVID-19. The repertoire was sequenced with immunoSEQ multiplex PCR; TCRdb's copy has only in-frame clones and lacks some. Seen here are roughly 440,000 clones, around 89% observed once, and the top ten hold around an eighth. Input material: peripheral blood. The source of these receptors is a woman in her forties or fifties with COVID-19, enrolled during active disease.

The chain is built from TRBV2 and TRBJ2-3; tentative D call: TRBD1 (6 bases). Looked up from germline, CDR1 is SNHLY and CDR2 is FYNNEI. Trimming stripped 1 base from V and 5 bases from J, with 10 bases between. This CDR3 comprises 14 residues. CDR3 loop: CASSEDRVEDTQYF. CDR3 nucleotides: TGTGCCAGCAGTGAAGACAGGGTGGAAGATACGCAGTATTTT.

The chain employs TRBV3-1 (or the pseudogene TRBV3-2) and TRBJ1-5, with TRBD1 matching 9 bases. Germline-derived CDR1 and CDR2 are LGHDT and YNNKEL (reference sequence). V shed 1 base and J 4 bases; nucleotides not matched to a gene: 2. The CDR3 runs 15 residues. The CDR3 here is CASSQAGQGNQPQHF. DNA for the CDR3: TGTGCCAGCAGCCAAGCGGGACAGGGAAATCAGCCCCAGCATTTT.

The J gene is TRBJ2-3, the V gene TRBV7-8; 11 bases map to TRBD2. The CDR3 runs to 17 residues. The V gene end was trimmed by 1 base and the J gene end by 0 bases; junction bases not matched to a gene: 3. Germline V lookup: CDR1 SGHVS, CDR2 FQNEAQ. In DNA form, the CDR3 reads TGTGCCAGCAGCTTAGGGGGACTAGCGGCTAGCACAGATACGCAGTATTTT. As protein: CASSLGGLAASTDTQYF. Supplemented by reference TRBV7-8 and TRBJ2-3, the full variable domain reads GAGVSQSPRYKVAKRGQDVALRCDPISGHVSLFWYQQALGQGPEFLTYFQNEAQLDKSGLPSDRFFAERPEGSVSTLKIQRTQQEDSAVYLCASSLGGLAASTDTQYFGPGTRLTVL.

The V gene is TRBV6-2 or TRBV6-3, the J gene TRBJ2-7, with D uncertain. The germline CDR1 and CDR2 sequences are MNHEY and SVGEGT. The V and J ends lost 4 bases and 0 bases respectively, with 19 bases between them. The CDR3 runs to 17 residues. The CDR3 DNA reads TGTGCCAGCAGTTTATCCATCCGGCCAGGAAGCTCCTACGAGCAGTACTTC. Translation gives CASSLSIRPGSSYEQYF.

This sequence joins TRBV6-5 and TRBJ2-3; 7 bases agree with TRBD2. In germline, CDR1 is MNHEY, CDR2 SVGAGI. The ends lost 7 bases at V and 12 bases at J; junction bases unmatched: 10. The CDR3 runs to 12 residues. As DNA, the CDR3 is TGTGCCAGCACTCCCGGACTAGGGGCACAGTATTTT. Translating it yields CASTPGLGAQYF.

A single count supports this clone. This chain connects TRBV5-5 to TRBJ1-1; unclear D gene. CDR1 SGHKS and CDR2 YYEKEE come from the germline V gene (reference sequence). The CDR3 runs 15 residues. Trimming cost V 5 bases and J 2 bases, with 16 bases left between them. The DNA for the CDR3 is TGTGCCAGCAGTTCCTCGGGAGGGCCTAACACTGAAGCTTTCTTT. Its protein product is CASSSSGGPNTEAFF.

This chain links TRBV9 with TRBJ2-1, with a possible D match to TRBD2 (6 bases). From germline, CDR1 is SGDLS and CDR2 YYNGEE. With 3 bases removed from V and 10 bases from J, the gap between germline ends came to 20 bases. The CDR3 covers 15 residues. Written as DNA, the CDR3 is TGTGCCAGCAGCGAGAACGGGACCCCCGGGGGAGAGCAGTTCTTC. Translation: CASSENGTPGGEQFF.

The V call is TRBV3-1 (or the pseudogene TRBV3-2), the J call TRBJ1-3; D unclear. The CDR3 is made up of 17 amino acids. V lost 0 bases, J lost 0 bases, and 12 bases lay in between. CDR1 and CDR2 from the germline V gene are LGHDT and YNNKEL (reference sequence). In nucleotides, the CDR3 is TGTGCCAGCAGCCAAGATTTAGTCCCTAACTCTGGAAACACCATATATTTT. It is translated as CASSQDLVPNSGNTIYF.

V and J are TRBV30 and TRBJ2-5; 8 nucleotides match TRBD2. With 2 bases clipped from V and 5 bases from J, the junction kept 7 bases outside the gene matches. Germline-derived CDR1 and CDR2 are GTSNPN and SVGIG (reference sequence). The CDR3 extends over 14 amino acids. The CDR3 region has the DNA TGTGCCTGGAGTACGGGGGGGGGTGGTGAGACCCAGTACTTC. Its translation is CAWSTGGGGETQYF.

This sequence joins TRBV6-5 and TRBJ2-7, with D possibly matching TRBD1 (6 bases). Trimming left V 5 bases short and J 5 bases short, with 16 bases between. Germline V CDR1 and CDR2: MNHEY, SVGAGI. This CDR3 region has 14 residues. The CDR3 DNA sequence: TGTGCCAGCAGTCCCGGGACACCGGGCGACGAGCAGTACTTC. Translated: CASSPGTPGDEQYF.

This rearrangement joins TRBV5-8 to TRBJ1-1, with D perhaps matching TRBD1 (5 bases). Trimming took 5 bases from V and 1 from J, leaving 9 bases between them. There are 13 residues in the CDR3. CDR1 and CDR2 (germline): SGHTS, YDEGEE. As DNA, the CDR3 is TGTGCCAGCAGGGGGCGCGGGAACACTGAAGCTTTCTTT. Translated: CASRGRGNTEAFF.

This sequence joins TRBV5-1 and TRBJ2-1; maybe TRBD1 (6 bases). The CDR3 is made up of 12 amino acids. V lost 4 bases, J lost 7 bases, and 9 bases lay in between. Germline assignment: CDR1 SGHRS and CDR2 YFSETQ. CDR3 bases: TGCGCCAGCAGCGAGGACAGTAATGAGCAGTTCTTC. It is translated as CASSEDSNEQFF.

V usage is TRBV29-1 and J usage is TRBJ1-2; unclear D gene. Trimming stripped 3 bases from V and 2 bases from J, with 7 bases between. The CDR3 runs to 12 residues. Germline CDR1 and CDR2: SQVTM and ANQGSEA. The CDR3 coding sequence is TGCAGCGTTGACCCGGGAAACTATGGCTACACCTTC. This sequence encodes CSVDPGNYGYTF. The full variable domain, its missing parts supplied by reference TRBV29-1 and TRBJ1-2, is SAVISQKPSRDICQRGTSLTIQCQVDSQVTMMFWYRQQPGQSLTLIATANQGSEATYESGFVIDKFPISRPNLTFSTLTVSNMSPEDSSIYLCSVDPGNYGYTFGSGTRLTVV.

The chain uses TRBV6-6 and TRBJ2-1, with 7 bases fitting TRBD1. The CDR3 extends over 14 amino acids. Germline CDR1 is MNHNY and CDR2 is SVGAGI (reference sequence). V lost 7 bases, J lost 0 bases, and 3 bases stayed unmatched. CDR3 loop: CASITGDSYNEQFF. In DNA, the CDR3 is TGTGCCAGCATTACAGGGGACTCCTACAATGAGCAGTTCTTC.